This entry concerns a single TCR beta chain. Its target is unknown. These data originate in a study of EBV T-cell therapy then PD-1 blockade in nasopharyngeal carcinoma. The protocol was immunoSEQ multiplex PCR, while the TCRdb copy is restricted to in-frame clones and leaves out a portion. Among some 19,000 clones listed, roughly 83% were seen once. Germline V gene sequence: CDR1 SNHLY, CDR2 FYNNEI. V was cut by 3 bases and J by 11 bases, with 10 bases left in between. The CDR3 is made up of 12 amino acids. Treatment of the sample: AdE1-LMPpoly-expanded autologous EBV-specific T-cell therapy followed by anti-PD-1 nivolumab.

The rearrangement uses TRBV2 and TRBJ2-2; D may be TRBD1 or TRBD2 (5 bases each). The sequencing used CD8+ T cells from blood, collected between days 30 and 35 from a patient whose treatment included autologous EBV-specific T cells and nivolumab. The clonotype comes from a man between 35 and 55 years old with nasopharyngeal carcinoma. The CDR3 reads CASSEGTDELFF. The CDR3, as DNA: TGTGCCAGCAGTGAGGGGACCGACGAGCTGTTTTTT.